A single sample is the source of the 29 T cell receptor beta chains below, sequenced in a study of CD8 T cells in ankylosing spondylitis. TCRdb re-called the 5' RACE reads with MiXCR, one entry per CDR3 protein. The sample consists of approximately 250,000 distinct CDR3 sequences, around 8% of them appearing once. The sample taken for sequencing was blood, either unsorted or a sorted T cell fraction (not recorded which). The origin of the receptors is a female donor with ankylosing spondylitis or in good health (not recorded which).

This clonotype came up a few times. The chain employs TRBV20-1 and TRBJ2-7; D gene unclear. Germline V gene sequence: CDR1 DFQATT, CDR2 SNEGSKA (reference sequence). This CDR3 contains 13 residues. The V end lost 0 bases, the J end lost 7 bases, and 13 bases lay between the germline ends. CDR3 nucleotides: TGCAGTGCTAGAGATCACCCCGAGAGGGAGCAGTACTTC. This translates into CSARDHPEREQYF.

This clonotype was recorded at least ten times. The chain carries TRBV6-5 and TRBJ2-7, with a tentative D call TRBD1 (6 bases). Trimming cost V 1 base and J 7 bases, with 17 bases left between them. Germline CDR1 MNHEY, CDR2 SVGAGI. CDR3 size: 15 residues. The CDR3 DNA follows: TGTGCCAGCAGTTACTACCGAGACAGGTCGGGGGAGCAGTACTTC. Protein product: CASSYYRDRSGEQYF.

This clonotype showed up many times. The gene calls are TRBV7-7 and TRBJ2-1; 10 bases agree with TRBD2. The V gene end was trimmed by 5 bases and the J gene end by 1 base; junction bases not matched to a gene: 11. The CDR3 consists of 18 residues. Germline lookup yields CDR1 SSHAT and CDR2 FNYEAQ (reference sequence). The CDR3 protein is CASSLLAGDLRSYNEQFF. CDR3 nucleotides: TGTGCCAGCAGCCTCCTAGCGGGAGACCTCCGGTCCTACAATGAGCAGTTCTTC.

There are many counts of this clonotype. V gene TRBV7-6 combines with J gene TRBJ2-1; D remains unclear. V was clipped by 5 bases and J by 0 bases, with 5 bases between them. The germline gives CDR1 SGHVS, CDR2 FNYEAQ. CDR3 length: 13 amino acids. In nucleotides, the CDR3 is TGTGCCAGCAGCCCGCGCTCCTACAATGAGCAGTTCTTC. Its translation: CASSPRSYNEQFF.

This clonotype was seen many times. This chain uses TRBV12-3 or TRBV12-4 with TRBJ2-2; D is unclear. V was shortened by 7 bases and J by 3 bases, with 12 bases between the two germline ends. The CDR3 sequence is 14 residues long. CDR3 DNA sequence: TGTGCCAGCACCACTGGCCTGGACACCGGGGAGCTGTTTTTT. This codes for CASTTGLDTGELFF.

This clonotype was observed at least ten times. The chain carries TRBV5-1 and TRBJ2-2, with 8 bases fitting TRBD2. The CDR3 contains 15 residues. V lost 7 bases, J lost 0 bases, and 5 bases stayed unmatched. CDR1 SGHRS and CDR2 YFSETQ come from the germline V gene. CDR3 in amino acids: CASRTSPPNTGELFF. Here the CDR3 DNA reads TGCGCCAGCCGGACTAGCCCTCCGAACACCGGGGAGCTGTTTTTT.

This sequence joins TRBV5-5 and TRBJ2-1, with D unclear. CDR1 and CDR2 from the germline V gene are SGHKS and YYEKEE (reference sequence). CDR3 length: 14 amino acids. V lost 4 bases and J lost 6, with 14 bases in between. CDR3 in amino acids: CASSPSLACNEQFF. As DNA, the CDR3 is TGTGCCAGCAGCCCGAGTCTTGCCTGCAATGAGCAGTTCTTC.

This clonotype was found many times. The rearrangement joins TRBV29-1 to TRBJ2-7, with D possibly called TRBD1 or TRBD2 (5 bases each). CDR1 is SQVTM and CDR2 is ANQGSEA in the germline V gene. This CDR3 is built from 14 residues. V gave up 6 bases and J gave up 0 bases, with 15 bases separating them. For the CDR3, the DNA is TGCAGCGTCGACCGGGACGGAAGCTCCTACGAGCAGTACTTC. This sequence encodes CSVDRDGSSYEQYF.

As regards this clonotype: This may be a read error: a much more frequent sequence differs by one nucleotide. The chain employs TRBV7-2 and TRBJ2-7, with TRBD1 identical over 7 bases. Per the germline V gene, CDR1 is SGHTA and CDR2 is FQGNSA. Losses at the gene ends were 3 bases for V and 5 bases for J; bases not matched to a gene: 4. The CDR3 extends over 13 amino acids. The CDR3 spells CASSFTGAHEQYF. The CDR3 region has the DNA TGTGCCAGCAGCTTTACAGGGGCCCACGAGCAGTACTTC. Combining the CDR3 with reference TRBV7-2 and TRBJ2-7 gives the whole variable domain GAGVSQSPSNKVTEKGKDVELRCDPISGHTALYWYRQSLGQGLEFLIYFQGNSAPDKSGLPSDRFSAERTGGSVSTLTIQRTQQEDSAVYLCASSFTGAHEQYFGPGTRLTVT.

There are many counts of this clonotype. This chain joins TRBV20-1 and TRBJ2-5, with D possibly matching TRBD1 (5 bases). Per the germline V gene, CDR1 is DFQATT and CDR2 is SNEGSKA (reference sequence). The CDR3 consists of 12 residues. Trimming pared 4 bases from V and 5 bases from J, leaving 11 bases between. The CDR3 DNA follows: TGCAGTGCTATTAGGGGTGGGGAGACCCAGTACTTC. It specifies CSAIRGGETQYF.

This clonotype was found many times. The chain combines TRBV12-3 or TRBV12-4 with TRBJ2-7; D may match TRBD1 or TRBD2 (5 bases each). The germline V and J ends were trimmed by 5 bases and 6 bases, with 14 bases remaining between them. The CDR3 consists of 13 residues. The CDR3 reads CASSHSFGGEQYF. CDR3 sequence (DNA): TGTGCCAGCAGTCACAGTTTTGGGGGCGAGCAGTACTTC.

On this clonotype itself: Just one base apart from a much larger clone, this may be a read error. The chain has TRBV7-2 and TRBJ2-2; tentative D call: TRBD2 (6 bases). This CDR3 comprises 17 residues. Germline CDR1 is SGHTA and CDR2 is FQGNSA. In nucleotides, the CDR3 is TGTGCCGGCAGCTTAGGGCGGCGGTGGCGGGACGCCGGGGAGCTGTTTTTT. Amino acid sequence: CAGSLGRRWRDAGELFF.

The V call is TRBV4-3, the J call TRBJ1-2; 10 positions match TRBD1. From germline, CDR1 is LGHNA and CDR2 YSLEER. J gave up 6 bases and V 5 bases, and 15 bases lay outside the gene matches. CDR3 size: 17 residues. The CDR3 spells CASSEVPRTGGGDGYTF. For the CDR3, the DNA is TGCGCCAGCAGCGAAGTCCCCCGGACAGGGGGTGGGGATGGCTACACCTTC.

Note on this clonotype: This clone may be a read error of a much larger clone one base away. V gene TRBV18 combines with J gene TRBJ1-1; D not resolved. From germline, CDR1 is KGHSH and CDR2 LQKENI. V lost 3 bases, J lost 1 base, and 12 bases lay in between. The CDR3 runs to 15 residues. The CDR3 DNA reads as TGTGCCAGCTCACCGACCGTGGCAGCGAACACTGAAGCTTTCTTT. Amino acid sequence: CASSPTVAANTEAFF.

In this sample, this clonotype turned up a few times. The V gene is TRBV12-3 or TRBV12-4, the J gene TRBJ1-1; 7 nucleotides align to TRBD1. CDR3 length: 14 residues. V shed 5 bases and J 5 bases; nucleotides not matched to a gene: 8. The CDR3 protein is CASSPSNRGTEAFF. The CDR3 nucleotides read TGTGCCAGCAGTCCGTCAAACAGGGGTACTGAAGCTTTCTTT.

For this clonotype: Being one base from a much bigger clone, this may be a read error. CDR3 nucleotides: TGTGTCAGCAGTTACTCCTCGGGAAACACCATATATTTT. This gives the protein CVSSYSSGNTIYF. The rearrangement uses TRBV6-6 and TRBJ1-3, with D hard to call. This CDR3 comprises 13 residues. Germline V CDR1 and CDR2: MNHNY, SVGAGI (reference sequence).

This clonotype was picked up many times. This sequence joins TRBV5-1 and TRBJ2-6; D is unresolved. Germline loops: CDR1 SGHRS, CDR2 YFSETQ. The CDR3 spans 15 residues. The V gene lost 3 bases and the J gene lost 2 bases, with 9 bases spanning the gap. CDR3 coding DNA: TGCGCCAGCAGCTATGCCCGGACTGGGGCCAACGTCCTGACTTTC. Translation: CASSYARTGANVLTF.

This clonotype was seen only a few times. The chain joins TRBV29-1 to TRBJ1-1; D is perhaps TRBD1 (5 bases). Germline-derived CDR1 and CDR2 are SQVTM and ANQGSEA. The CDR3 sequence is 14 residues long. V gave up 7 bases and J gave up 4 bases, with 19 bases separating them. The CDR3 protein is CSARRGVEGTEAFF. The CDR3 region has the DNA TGCAGCGCCAGACGAGGGGTTGAAGGCACTGAAGCTTTCTTT.

This clonotype was seen at least ten times. CDR3 sequence reads: CASSPGVEQYF. The CDR3 region has the DNA TGTGCCAGCAGCCCAGGGGTCGAGCAGTACTTC. V and J are TRBV11-2 and TRBJ2-7, with a possible D match to TRBD1 (6 bases). The V gene's germline CDR1 is SGHAT and CDR2 FQNNGV. The CDR3 totals 11 residues. V was pared by 5 bases and J by 6 bases, with 8 bases between. Looking up the rest from reference TRBV11-2 and TRBJ2-7 gives the full variable domain: EAGVAQSPRYKIIEKRQSVAFWCNPISGHATLYWYQQILGQGPKLLIQFQNNGVVDDSQLPKDRFSAERLKGVDSTLKIQPAKLEDSAVYLCASSPGVEQYFGPGTRLTVT.

The chain couples TRBV4-3 to TRBJ2-5; a weak D match, TRBD2 (6 bases). The V end was cut by 4 bases, the J end by 2 bases, with 14 bases between. CDR1 and CDR2 (germline): LGHNA, YSLEER. The CDR3 consists of 15 residues. The CDR3 DNA follows: TGCGCCAGCAGCCCGGAGGGCGGCGGGCAAGAGACCCAGTACTTC. Its protein is CASSPEGGGQETQYF.

This clonotype was seen ten or more times. The chain is built from TRBV6-1 and TRBJ2-1; D might be TRBD1 or TRBD2, each matching 5 bases. Germline V CDR1 and CDR2: MNHNS, SASEGT. Deletions cut 7 bases from V and 8 bases from J, with 18 bases between. The CDR3 has 14 residues. CDR3 in amino acids: CASTYGAGFYEQFF. In DNA, the CDR3 is TGTGCCAGCACCTACGGGGCAGGTTTTTATGAGCAGTTCTTC.

This clonotype was seen at least ten times. The V gene is TRBV28, the J gene TRBJ2-3; D not certain. The CDR3 covers 14 residues. The V and J ends lost 1 base and 1 base respectively, with 6 bases between them. CDR1 is MDHEN, CDR2 SYDVKM, per germline. The CDR3 loop is CASSLLQRTDTQYF. The CDR3 DNA sequence: TGTGCCAGCAGTTTATTACAGCGCACAGATACGCAGTATTTT.

This clonotype was counted at least ten times. The J gene is TRBJ2-3, the V gene TRBV5-5, with TRBD2 identical over 7 bases. The ends lost 4 bases at V and 2 bases at J; junction bases unmatched: 7. The CDR3 extends over 15 amino acids. Germline V gives CDR1 SGHKS, CDR2 YYEKEE (reference sequence). The CDR3 coding sequence is TGTGCCAGCAGCGCGATTGGGAGGGCCACAGATACGCAGTATTTT. Protein product: CASSAIGRATDTQYF.

This clonotype was detected ten times or more. The CDR3: CSVRGSYNEQFF. The CDR3 region has the DNA TGCAGCGTCAGGGGTTCCTACAATGAGCAGTTCTTC. V gene TRBV29-1 combines with J gene TRBJ2-1; TRBD1 might be the D (6 bases). The CDR3 runs to 12 residues. CDR1 SQVTM and CDR2 ANQGSEA come from the germline V gene. The V gene lost 6 bases and the J gene lost 1 base, with 7 bases spanning the gap.

This clonotype was observed a few times. The chain uses TRBV4-2 and TRBJ2-1; 11 nucleotides agree with TRBD2. The V and J ends lost 2 bases and 0 bases, in that order; junction bases with no gene match: 6. CDR3 length equals 18 residues. CDR1 and CDR2 (germline): LGHNA, YNFKEQ. The CDR3 DNA is TGTGCCAGCAGCCAATACCGACTAGCGGGGTTCTCCTACAATGAGCAGTTCTTC. Protein: CASSQYRLAGFSYNEQFF.

This clonotype was counted many times. The gene calls are TRBV6-2 or TRBV6-3 and TRBJ2-3; no firm D call. The CDR3 is made up of 13 amino acids. Trimming removed 5 bases from V and 5 bases from J, with 11 bases in between. Germline V lookup: CDR1 MNHEY, CDR2 SVGEGT. The CDR3 here is CASSLESGDTQYF. Written as DNA, the CDR3 is TGTGCCAGCAGTCTCGAGTCTGGAGATACGCAGTATTTT.

This clonotype was observed at least ten times. The CDR3 carries no conserved terminal phenylalanine or tryptophan, so it likely arises from a read error. It is unclear where the CDR3 begins or ends on the DNA, so no DNA is shown, and the CDR3 is as TCRdb lists it. The V and J genes are TRBV5-5 and TRBJ1-2; the table names TRBD1, a call not compared with the DNA. The CDR3 has 14 amino acids, counting both end residues. The germline V gene encodes CDR1 SGHKS and CDR2 YYEKEE (reference sequence). The CDR3: CASSLNGLGAESTL.

This clonotype was detected many times. The rearrangement uses TRBV20-1 and TRBJ2-2; a weak D match, TRBD1 (6 bases). V lost 6 bases, J lost 7 bases, and 12 bases lay in between. This CDR3 comprises 12 residues. The germline V gene encodes CDR1 DFQATT and CDR2 SNEGSKA (reference sequence). The CDR3 loop is CSAQGPGGELFF. For the CDR3, the DNA is TGCAGTGCCCAGGGGCCAGGCGGGGAGCTGTTTTTT.

This sequence joins TRBV19 and TRBJ2-7, with D hard to call. This CDR3 has 13 amino acids. The germline V and J ends were trimmed by 4 bases and 3 bases, with 10 bases remaining between them. Germline V CDR1 and CDR2: LNHDA, SQIVND (reference sequence). This CDR3 reads CASSRSSHYEQYF. The CDR3, as DNA: TGTGCCAGTAGTAGAAGCAGTCACTACGAGCAGTACTTC.